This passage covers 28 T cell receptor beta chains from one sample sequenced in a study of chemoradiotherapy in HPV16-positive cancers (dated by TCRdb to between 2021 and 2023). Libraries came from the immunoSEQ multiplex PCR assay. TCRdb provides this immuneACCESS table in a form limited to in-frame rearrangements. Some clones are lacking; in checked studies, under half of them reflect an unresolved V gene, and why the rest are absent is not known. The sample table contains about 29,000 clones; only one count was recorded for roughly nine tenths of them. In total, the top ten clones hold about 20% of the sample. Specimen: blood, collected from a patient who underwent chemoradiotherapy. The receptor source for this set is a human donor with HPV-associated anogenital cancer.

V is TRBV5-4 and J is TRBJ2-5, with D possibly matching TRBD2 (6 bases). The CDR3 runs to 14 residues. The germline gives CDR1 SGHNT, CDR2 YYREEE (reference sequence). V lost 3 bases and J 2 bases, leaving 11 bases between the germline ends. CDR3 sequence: CASSSSSVQETQYF. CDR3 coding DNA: TGTGCCAGCAGCTCTTCTAGCGTTCAAGAGACCCAGTACTTC. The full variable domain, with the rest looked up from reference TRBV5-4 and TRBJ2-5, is ETGVTQSPTHLIKTRGQQVTLRCSSQSGHNTVSWYQQALGQGPQFIFQYYREEENGRGNFPPRFSGLQFPNYSSELNVNALELDDSALYLCASSSSSVQETQYFGPGTRLLVL.

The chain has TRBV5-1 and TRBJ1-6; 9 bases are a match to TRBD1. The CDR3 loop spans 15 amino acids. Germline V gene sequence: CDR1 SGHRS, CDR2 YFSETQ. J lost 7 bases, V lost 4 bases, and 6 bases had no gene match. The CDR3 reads CASSQGQGANSPLHF. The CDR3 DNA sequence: TGCGCCAGCAGCCAGGGACAGGGTGCGAATTCACCCCTCCACTTT.

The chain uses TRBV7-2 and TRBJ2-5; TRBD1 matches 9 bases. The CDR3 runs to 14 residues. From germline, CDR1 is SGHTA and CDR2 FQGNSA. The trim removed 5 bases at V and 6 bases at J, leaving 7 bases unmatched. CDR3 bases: TGTGCCAGCAGCCCTGGACAGGGGTTTAAGACCCAGTACTTC. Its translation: CASSPGQGFKTQYF.

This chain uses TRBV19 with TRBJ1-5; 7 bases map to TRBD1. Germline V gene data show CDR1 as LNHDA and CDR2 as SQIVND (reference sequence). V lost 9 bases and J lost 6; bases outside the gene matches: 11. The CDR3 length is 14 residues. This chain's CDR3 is CASGKTGMTQPQHF. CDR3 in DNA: TGTGCCAGCGGAAAGACAGGGATGACTCAGCCCCAGCATTTT.

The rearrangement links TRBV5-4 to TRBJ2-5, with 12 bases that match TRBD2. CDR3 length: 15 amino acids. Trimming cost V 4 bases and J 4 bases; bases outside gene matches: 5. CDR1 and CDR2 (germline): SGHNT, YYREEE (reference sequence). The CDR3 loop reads CASSILAGGGETQYF. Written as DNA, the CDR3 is TGTGCCAGCAGCATCCTAGCGGGAGGGGGAGAGACCCAGTACTTC.

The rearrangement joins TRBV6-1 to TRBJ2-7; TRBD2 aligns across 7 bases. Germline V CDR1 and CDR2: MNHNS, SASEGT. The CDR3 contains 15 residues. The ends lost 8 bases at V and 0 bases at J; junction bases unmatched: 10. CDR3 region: CASSQARGSSYEQYF. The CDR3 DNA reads TGTGCCAGCTCCCAAGCGCGGGGGAGCTCCTACGAGCAGTACTTC.

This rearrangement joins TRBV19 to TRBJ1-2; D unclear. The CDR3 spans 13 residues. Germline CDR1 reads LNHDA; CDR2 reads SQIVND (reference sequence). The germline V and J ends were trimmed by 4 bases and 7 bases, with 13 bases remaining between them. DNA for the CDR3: TGTGCCAGTAGTACCCAGGCCGTAGGTGGCTACACCTTC. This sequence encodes CASSTQAVGGYTF.

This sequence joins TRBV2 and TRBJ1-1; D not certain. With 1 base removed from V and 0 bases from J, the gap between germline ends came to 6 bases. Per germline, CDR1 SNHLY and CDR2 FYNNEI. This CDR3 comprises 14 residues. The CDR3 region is CASSEEVMNTEAFF. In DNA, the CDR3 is TGTGCCAGCAGTGAAGAGGTCATGAACACTGAAGCTTTCTTT. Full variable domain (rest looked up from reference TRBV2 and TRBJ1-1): EPEVTQTPSHQVTQMGQEVILRCVPISNHLYFYWYRQILGQKVEFLVSFYNNEISEKSEIFDDQFSVERPDGSNFTLKIRSTKLEDSAMYFCASSEEVMNTEAFFGQGTRLTVV.

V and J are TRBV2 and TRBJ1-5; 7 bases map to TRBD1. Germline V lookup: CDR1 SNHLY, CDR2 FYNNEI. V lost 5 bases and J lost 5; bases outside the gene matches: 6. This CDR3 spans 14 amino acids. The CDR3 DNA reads TGTGCCAGCAGTCTTGACAGGGTGGATCAGCCCCAGCATTTT. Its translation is CASSLDRVDQPQHF.

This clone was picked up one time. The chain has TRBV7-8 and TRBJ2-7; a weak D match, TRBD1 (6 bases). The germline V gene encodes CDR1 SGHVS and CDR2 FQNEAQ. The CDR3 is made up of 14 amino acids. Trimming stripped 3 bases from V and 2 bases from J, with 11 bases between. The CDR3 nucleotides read TGTGCCAGCAGCTTTTTAAGGACAGCCTACGAGCAGTACTTC. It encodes CASSFLRTAYEQYF.

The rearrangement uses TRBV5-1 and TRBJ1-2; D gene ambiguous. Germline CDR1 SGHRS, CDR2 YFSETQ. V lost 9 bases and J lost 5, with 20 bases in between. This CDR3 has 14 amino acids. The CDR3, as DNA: TGCGCCACCACGGCCGCAGGCGGATCTTATGGCTACACCTTC. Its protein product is CATTAAGGSYGYTF.

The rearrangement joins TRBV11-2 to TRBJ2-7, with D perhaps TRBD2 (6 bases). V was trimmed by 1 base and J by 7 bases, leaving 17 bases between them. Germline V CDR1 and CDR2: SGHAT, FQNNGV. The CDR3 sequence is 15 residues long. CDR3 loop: CASSLGTTPVREQYF. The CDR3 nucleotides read TGTGCCAGCAGCTTAGGGACTACCCCAGTACGGGAGCAGTACTTC.

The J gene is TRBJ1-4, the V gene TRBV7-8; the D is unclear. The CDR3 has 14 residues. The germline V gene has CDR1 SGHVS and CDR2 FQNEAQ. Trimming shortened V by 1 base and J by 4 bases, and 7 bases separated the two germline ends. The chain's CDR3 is CASSLVDDNEKLFF. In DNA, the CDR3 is TGTGCCAGCAGCTTAGTCGATGATAATGAAAAACTGTTTTTT.

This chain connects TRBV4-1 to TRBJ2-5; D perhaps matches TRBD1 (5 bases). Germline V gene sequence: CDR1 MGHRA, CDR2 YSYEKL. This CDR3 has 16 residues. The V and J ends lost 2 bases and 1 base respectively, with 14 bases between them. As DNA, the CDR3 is TGCGCCAGCAGCCAACAGGGATCCTGGGGCCAAGAGACCCAGTACTTC. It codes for CASSQQGSWGQETQYF.

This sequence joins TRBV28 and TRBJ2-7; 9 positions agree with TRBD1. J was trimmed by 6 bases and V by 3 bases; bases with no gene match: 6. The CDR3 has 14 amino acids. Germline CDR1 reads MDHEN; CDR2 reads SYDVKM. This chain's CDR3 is CASSLGDRDGEQYF. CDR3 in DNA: TGTGCCAGCAGTTTGGGGGACAGGGATGGCGAGCAGTACTTC.

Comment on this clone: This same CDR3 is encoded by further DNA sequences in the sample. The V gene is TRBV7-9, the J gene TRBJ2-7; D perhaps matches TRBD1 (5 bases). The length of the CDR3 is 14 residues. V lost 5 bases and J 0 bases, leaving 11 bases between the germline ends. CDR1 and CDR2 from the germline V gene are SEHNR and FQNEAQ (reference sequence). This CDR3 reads CASSPGQSSYEQYF. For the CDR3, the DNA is TGTGCCAGCAGCCCCGGACAAAGCTCCTACGAGCAGTACTTC.

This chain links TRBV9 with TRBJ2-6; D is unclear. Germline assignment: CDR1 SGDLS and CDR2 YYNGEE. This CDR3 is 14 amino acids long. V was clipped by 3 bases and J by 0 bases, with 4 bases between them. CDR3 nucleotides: TGTGCCAGCAGCGCTCACTCTGGGGCCAACGTCCTGACTTTC. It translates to CASSAHSGANVLTF.

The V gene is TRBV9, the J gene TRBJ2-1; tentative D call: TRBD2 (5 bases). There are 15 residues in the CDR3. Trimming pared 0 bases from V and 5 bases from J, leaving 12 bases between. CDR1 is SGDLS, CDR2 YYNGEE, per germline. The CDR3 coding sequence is TGTGCCAGCAGCGTAGCTCAGACTATTAACAATGAGCAGTTCTTC. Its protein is CASSVAQTINNEQFF.

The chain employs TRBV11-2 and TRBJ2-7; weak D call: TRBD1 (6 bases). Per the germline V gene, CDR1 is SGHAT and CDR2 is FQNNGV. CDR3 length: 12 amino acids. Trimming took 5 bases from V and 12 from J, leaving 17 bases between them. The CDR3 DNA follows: TGTGCCAGCAGCGTCCAGGGGTTCCCCTGGTACTTC. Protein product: CASSVQGFPWYF.

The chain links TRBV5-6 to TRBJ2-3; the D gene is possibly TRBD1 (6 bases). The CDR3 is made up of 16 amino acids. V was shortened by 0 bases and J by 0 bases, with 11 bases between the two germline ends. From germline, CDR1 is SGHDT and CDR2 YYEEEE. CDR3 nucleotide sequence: TGTGCCAGCAGCTTGGTGGGGGCGCCTAGCACAGATACGCAGTATTTT. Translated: CASSLVGAPSTDTQYF.

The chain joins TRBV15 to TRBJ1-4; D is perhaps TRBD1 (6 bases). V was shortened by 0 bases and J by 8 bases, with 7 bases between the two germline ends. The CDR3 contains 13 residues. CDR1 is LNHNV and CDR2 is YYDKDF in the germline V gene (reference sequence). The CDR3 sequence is CATSRDRGEKLFF. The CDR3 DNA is TGTGCCACCAGCAGAGATAGGGGGGAAAAACTGTTTTTT. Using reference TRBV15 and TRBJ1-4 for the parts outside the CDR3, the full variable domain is DAMVIQNPRYQVTQFGKPVTLSCSQTLNHNVMYWYQQKSSQAPKLLFHYYDKDFNNEADTPDNFQSRRPNTSFCFLDIRSPGLGDTAMYLCATSRDRGEKLFFGSGTQLSVL.

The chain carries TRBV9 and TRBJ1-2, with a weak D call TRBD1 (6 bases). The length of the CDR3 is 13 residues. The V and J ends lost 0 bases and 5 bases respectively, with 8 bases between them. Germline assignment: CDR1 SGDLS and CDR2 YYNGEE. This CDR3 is CASSVGQGYGYTF. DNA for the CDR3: TGTGCCAGCAGCGTAGGCCAGGGGTATGGCTACACCTTC.

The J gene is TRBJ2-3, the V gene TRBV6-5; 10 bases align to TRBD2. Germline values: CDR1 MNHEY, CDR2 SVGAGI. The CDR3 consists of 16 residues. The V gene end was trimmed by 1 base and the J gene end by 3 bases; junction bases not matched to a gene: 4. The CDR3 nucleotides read TGTGCCAGCAGTTACTGGCCTAGCGGGAGTACAGATACGCAGTATTTT. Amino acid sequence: CASSYWPSGSTDTQYF.

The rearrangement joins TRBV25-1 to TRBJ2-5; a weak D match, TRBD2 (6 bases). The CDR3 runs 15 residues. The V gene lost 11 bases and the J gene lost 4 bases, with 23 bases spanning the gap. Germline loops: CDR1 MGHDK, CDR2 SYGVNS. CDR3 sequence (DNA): TGTGCCTCCTCTAAGGCGGGGCGCTCCAGAGAGACCCAGTACTTC. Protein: CASSKAGRSRETQYF.

The CDR3 DNA reads TGTGCCAGCACCGCCGGGACAGGGAGCAATCAGCCCCAGCATTTT. The encoded protein is CASTAGTGSNQPQHF. This rearrangement joins TRBV6-1 to TRBJ1-5; the match to TRBD1 covers 9 bases. With V trimmed by 7 bases and J by 1 base, 5 bases remained unmatched. Germline V gene data show CDR1 as MNHNS and CDR2 as SASEGT. This CDR3 is built from 15 residues.

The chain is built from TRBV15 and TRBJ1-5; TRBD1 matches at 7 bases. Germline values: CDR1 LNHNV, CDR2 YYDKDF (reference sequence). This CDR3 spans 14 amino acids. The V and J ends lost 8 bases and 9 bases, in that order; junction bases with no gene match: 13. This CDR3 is CATYDPTGVGPQHF. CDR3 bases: TGTGCCACCTACGACCCAACAGGGGTAGGGCCCCAGCATTTT.

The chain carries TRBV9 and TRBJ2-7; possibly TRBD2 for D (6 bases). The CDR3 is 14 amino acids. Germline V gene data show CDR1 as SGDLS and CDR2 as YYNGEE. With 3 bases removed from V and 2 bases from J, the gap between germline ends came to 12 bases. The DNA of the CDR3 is TGTGCCAGCAGCGAGGGCGGGGACCCCTACGAGCAGTACTTC. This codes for CASSEGGDPYEQYF.

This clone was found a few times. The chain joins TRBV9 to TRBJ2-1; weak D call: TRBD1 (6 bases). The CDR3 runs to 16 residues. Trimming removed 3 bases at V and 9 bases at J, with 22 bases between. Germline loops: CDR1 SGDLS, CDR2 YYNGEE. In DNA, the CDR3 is TGTGCCAGCAGCGGATCCGGGACACGGGATTATGGTGAGCAGTTCTTC. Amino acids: CASSGSGTRDYGEQFF. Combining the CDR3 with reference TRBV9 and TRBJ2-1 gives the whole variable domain DSGVTQTPKHLITATGQRVTLRCSPRSGDLSVYWYQQSLDQGLQFLIQYYNGEERAKGNILERFSAQQFPDLHSELNLSSLELGDSALYFCASSGSGTRDYGEQFFGPGTRLTVL.